This TCR beta chain appears in the sequencing data of a study of blood T cell repertoires in COVID-19. Whole-study context: The United States, Italy and Spain provided the acute and convalescent COVID-19 samples.

This clone was detected a few times. Participant-given clinical history determined each cohort assignment. Produced via immunoSEQ multiplex PCR; TCRdb's table is partial and in-frame only. The data show approximately 200,000 clones, roughly four fifths seen once. Sequenced sample: PBMCs or T cells enriched from blood (not recorded which). This sequence was found in a man aged 40-55 years who had recovered from COVID-19.

CDR3 DNA: TGTGCCAGCAGCTTAGAGGCCCCGGGGATATACCAAGAGACCCAGTACTTC. As protein: CASSLEAPGIYQETQYF. This sequence joins TRBV7-6 and TRBJ2-5; D possibly corresponds to TRBD2 (5 bases). Per the germline V gene, CDR1 is SGHVS and CDR2 is FNYEAQ. The length of the CDR3 is 17 residues. The ends were cut back, 1 base at V and 0 bases at J, with 15 bases in the middle.